The source of this T cell receptor (beta chain) is a study of blood T cell repertoires in COVID-19. Study-wide context: PBMCs, B-cell-depleted T cells, or T cells provided the cDNA or gDNA that made up the material.

Participants reported their clinical history, and cohort assignment relied on those reports. This clone appeared a single time. TCRdb's table, derived via immunoSEQ multiplex PCR, lists solely in-frame clones and lacks some. The sample consists of over 250,000 clones, roughly 86% of them appearing once. Germline assignment: CDR1 LNHDA and CDR2 SQIVND (reference sequence). Losses at the gene ends were 7 bases for V and 7 bases for J; bases not matched to a gene: 14. The CDR3 sequence is 16 residues long. This sequence joins TRBV19 and TRBJ2-4; 9 nucleotides agree with TRBD1. The sequencing input was PBMCs or T cells enriched from blood (not recorded which). The clonotype was recovered from a woman aged 18-29 years who had recovered from COVID-19. The DNA of the CDR3 is TGTGCCAGTAATAATCCGGGACAGGGACCTGGGAACATTCAGTACTTC. As protein: CASNNPGQGPGNIQYF.